One sample yielded the 2 T cell receptor beta chains listed below, sequenced in a study of control samples from healthy donors and cancer patients (dated by TCRdb to the early 2020s). Receptors were amplified or captured by the immunoSEQ multiplex PCR assay. The clones in this table, taken by TCRdb from immuneACCESS, are in-frame only. Not every clone is retained; where verified, under half of the shortfall comes from an unresolved V gene, and the cause of the rest is unknown. For this sample the table gives about 150,000 clones, of which approximately 94% were detected only once. Approximately 6.1% of the sample belongs to the ten largest clones. The sequencing input was blood. The receptors were gathered from a man aged 35 to 55 in good health.

The chain uses TRBV2 and TRBJ2-5; tentatively, D is TRBD2 (6 bases). Germline V CDR1 and CDR2: SNHLY, FYNNEI. The CDR3 length is 12 residues. V was cut by 8 bases and J by 5 bases, with 12 bases left in between. CDR3: CASRDRGETQYF. CDR3 nucleotide sequence: TGTGCCAGCCGGGACCGGGGGGAGACCCAGTACTTC.

The gene calls are TRBV19 and TRBJ1-5; D is uncertain. The germline gives CDR1 LNHDA, CDR2 SQIVND (reference sequence). This CDR3 spans 14 amino acids. The ends were cut back, 1 base at V and 3 bases at J, with 7 bases in the middle. The DNA for the CDR3 is TGTGCCAGTAGTATAGGGAGTAACAATCAGCCCCAGCATTTT. Protein product: CASSIGSNNQPQHF. The variable domain in full, completed from reference TRBV19 and TRBJ1-5, reads DGGITQSPKYLFRKEGQNVTLSCEQNLNHDAMYWYRQDPGQGLRLIYYSQIVNDFQKGDIAEGYSVSREKKESFPLTVTSAQKNPTAFYLCASSIGSNNQPQHFGDGTRLSIL.